Presented here are 32 T cell receptor beta chains from one specimen sequenced in a study of cytomegalovirus exposure and HLA in healthy donors. 13 Jbeta primers and 60 Vbeta primers were used for the PCR. Libraries were prepared by immunoSEQ multiplex PCR; TCRdb keeps only in-frame clonotypes and omits some of them. Of 100,000 or so clones listed, 13% to 15% were seen once; the top ten hold over 0.8%. Sequenced material: PBMCs. These receptors came from a female donor in good health and CMV-seronegative.

This clone was counted only a few times. The chain is built from TRBV7-8 and TRBJ2-3, with 12 nucleotides matching TRBD2. The germline gives CDR1 SGHVS, CDR2 FQNEAQ. V trimming: 1 base; J trimming: 7 bases; junction bases outside the gene matches: 6. CDR3 length equals 16 residues. The CDR3 DNA reads as TGTGCCAGCAGCTTAGATCGTCTAGCGGGAGGGAATACGCAGTATTTT. Translation: CASSLDRLAGGNTQYF. The complete variable domain, with remaining parts taken from reference TRBV7-8 and TRBJ2-3, reads GAGVSQSPRYKVAKRGQDVALRCDPISGHVSLFWYQQALGQGPEFLTYFQNEAQLDKSGLPSDRFFAERPEGSVSTLKIQRTQQEDSAVYLCASSLDRLAGGNTQYFGPGTRLTVL.

The chain couples TRBV30 to TRBJ2-7, with 9 bases that match TRBD1. The J segment lost 0 bases and the V segment lost 5 bases, leaving 2 bases of the junction unmatched. This CDR3 spans 13 amino acids. Germline V CDR1 and CDR2: GTSNPN, SVGIG (reference sequence). CDR3 sequence reads: CAWRDRDSYEQYF. The CDR3 coding sequence is TGTGCCTGGCGGGACAGGGACTCCTACGAGCAGTACTTC.

This clone was recorded a few times. The V call is TRBV7-2, the J call TRBJ2-7; 7 bases are a match to TRBD1. Trimming removed 4 bases from V and 1 base from J; junction bases left unmatched: 4. The CDR3 consists of 14 residues. The V gene's germline CDR1 is SGHTA and CDR2 FQGNSA. The CDR3 bases are TGTGCCAGCAGCTACCCGACAGGGTCCTACGAGCAGTACTTC. Its protein product is CASSYPTGSYEQYF.

The chain joins TRBV7-3 to TRBJ2-3; D is perhaps TRBD2 (6 bases). Per the germline V gene, CDR1 is SGHTA and CDR2 is FQGTGA. The CDR3 loop spans 15 amino acids. The germline V and J ends were trimmed by 5 bases and 2 bases, with 14 bases remaining between them. The CDR3 here is CASSPGTPNTDTQYF. Written as DNA, the CDR3 is TGTGCCAGCAGCCCCGGGACTCCGAACACAGATACGCAGTATTTT.

This clone has more than one count but fewer than ten. The chain couples TRBV28 to TRBJ2-7, with unresolved D. Trimming left V 5 bases short and J 4 bases short, with 3 bases between. Germline V gene sequence: CDR1 MDHEN, CDR2 SYDVKM. This CDR3 comprises 10 residues. CDR3 region: CASSHYEQYF. Here the CDR3 DNA reads TGTGCCAGCAGTCATTACGAGCAGTACTTC.

This clone was seen only a few times. J is TRBJ1-2 and V is TRBV7-2, with TRBD1 as a possible D gene (5 bases). This CDR3 has 15 amino acids. The germline V and J ends were trimmed by 1 base and 1 base, with 10 bases remaining between them. The germline CDR1 and CDR2 sequences are SGHTA and FQGNSA. The CDR3 spells CASSLVLGVNYGYTF. The CDR3 DNA sequence: TGTGCCAGCAGCTTAGTGTTAGGGGTTAACTATGGCTACACCTTC.

This clone was seen only a few times. This sequence joins TRBV5-5 and TRBJ2-7; possible D gene TRBD2, 5 bases. This CDR3 has 14 residues. CDR1 and CDR2 (germline): SGHKS, YYEKEE (reference sequence). V was pared by 0 bases and J by 2 bases, with 9 bases between. CDR3 sequence reads: CASSLGTSPYEQYF. The CDR3 DNA reads TGTGCCAGCAGCTTGGGGACTTCACCCTACGAGCAGTACTTC.

This clone has only a few counts. The rearrangement joins TRBV29-1 to TRBJ1-5; D perhaps matches TRBD1 (5 bases). Germline V CDR1 and CDR2: SQVTM, ANQGSEA. This CDR3 has 13 residues. Trimming cost V 5 bases and J 7 bases, with 15 bases left between them. CDR3 in amino acids: CSVSGGVWQPQHF. Here the CDR3 DNA reads TGCAGCGTTTCCGGGGGGGTTTGGCAGCCCCAGCATTTT. Looking up the rest from reference TRBV29-1 and TRBJ1-5 gives the full variable domain: SAVISQKPSRDICQRGTSLTIQCQVDSQVTMMFWYRQQPGQSLTLIATANQGSEATYESGFVIDKFPISRPNLTFSTLTVSNMSPEDSSIYLCSVSGGVWQPQHFGDGTRLSIL.

The count of this clone is one. The rearrangement links TRBV19 to TRBJ2-5; 7 bases map to TRBD1. Germline V gene sequence: CDR1 LNHDA, CDR2 SQIVND (reference sequence). V shed 9 bases, J shed 4 bases, and the junction held 14 bases outside the gene matches. The CDR3 sequence is 15 residues long. The CDR3 DNA reads as TGTGCCAGCAGCCGACGTAGAGGGGGCGGAGAGACCCAGTACTTC. Its translation is CASSRRRGGGETQYF.

This clone was picked up a small number of times. CDR3 sequence (DNA): TGTGCCAGCAGCGCCGGACAGGGGAGCTACGAGCAGTACTTC. It specifies CASSAGQGSYEQYF. The rearrangement uses TRBV7-9 and TRBJ2-7; 9 bases fit TRBD1. The J segment lost 3 bases and the V segment lost 5 bases, leaving 5 bases of the junction unmatched. This CDR3 is 14 amino acids long. Germline CDR1 and CDR2: SEHNR and FQNEAQ (reference sequence).

This clone was seen more than once but under ten times. The genes are TRBV29-1 and TRBJ2-2; TRBD1 matches at 7 bases. The junction had 2 bases not matched to a gene; V was cut back by 3 bases and J by 1 base. Germline V gene sequence: CDR1 SQVTM, CDR2 ANQGSEA. The CDR3 sequence is 14 residues long. CDR3 sequence reads: CSVEGQLNTGELFF. The CDR3 DNA reads TGCAGCGTTGAGGGACAGTTGAACACCGGGGAGCTGTTTTTT.

V is TRBV25-1 and J is TRBJ2-3, with TRBD2 matching 9 bases. With V trimmed by 1 base and J by 0 bases, 8 bases remained unmatched. The CDR3 contains 18 residues. In germline, CDR1 is MGHDK, CDR2 SYGVNS. In nucleotides, the CDR3 is TGTGCCAGCAGTGAATCCCTACCTAGCGGGAAAAGCACAGATACGCAGTATTTT. Amino acid sequence: CASSESLPSGKSTDTQYF.

V and J are TRBV18 and TRBJ1-4; the match to TRBD1 covers 7 bases. V was pared by 5 bases and J by 4 bases, with 4 bases of the junction left unmatched. This CDR3 spans 14 amino acids. From germline, CDR1 is KGHSH and CDR2 LQKENI. The CDR3 DNA is TGTGCCAGCTCAGAACAGGGGATTAATGAAAAACTGTTTTTT. It codes for CASSEQGINEKLFF.

The V gene is TRBV7-9, the J gene TRBJ2-1; 9 bases line up with TRBD2. The V gene's germline CDR1 is SEHNR and CDR2 FQNEAQ (reference sequence). V gave up 5 bases and J gave up 8 bases; unmatched junction bases: 19. The CDR3 is made up of 18 amino acids. CDR3 DNA: TGTGCCAGCAGCCCCTTTAGGGTAGGGCGGGGGGGCGGAGATGAGCAGTTCTTC. Its protein is CASSPFRVGRGGGDEQFF.

This clone was seen a few times. The V gene is TRBV9, the J gene TRBJ1-1; possibly TRBD1 for D (5 bases). Germline V lookup: CDR1 SGDLS, CDR2 YYNGEE. V was pared by 2 bases and J by 4 bases, with 12 bases between. The CDR3 sequence is 14 residues long. This CDR3 reads CASSVGQGITEAFF. The CDR3 nucleotides read TGTGCCAGCAGCGTTGGGCAGGGAATCACTGAAGCTTTCTTT.

This chain uses TRBV30 with TRBJ2-3, with 10 bases identical to TRBD2. CDR1 is GTSNPN and CDR2 is SVGIG in the germline V gene (reference sequence). The V and J ends lost 0 bases and 6 bases, in that order; junction bases with no gene match: 6. CDR3 size: 15 residues. The CDR3: CAWSVQLAGPDTQYF. DNA for the CDR3: TGTGCCTGGAGTGTCCAACTAGCGGGACCCGATACGCAGTATTTT.

This clone came up a few times. The chain has TRBV6-5 and TRBJ2-7; tentative D call: TRBD2 (7 bases). The ends were cut back, 0 bases at V and 1 base at J, with 10 bases in the middle. The CDR3 has 15 residues. CDR1 and CDR2 from the germline V gene are MNHEY and SVGAGI. CDR3 residues: CASSYSGGPSYEQYF. The CDR3 coding sequence is TGTGCCAGCAGTTACTCGGGGGGGCCTTCCTACGAGCAGTACTTC.

This clone turned up a few times. This chain links TRBV7-9 with TRBJ1-2; D unresolved. Germline V gene lookup returns CDR1 SEHNR and CDR2 FQNEAQ (reference sequence). V lost 4 bases to trimming and J lost 7 bases, with 4 bases between them. CDR3 length: 10 residues. CDR3 loop: CASSSLGYTF. In DNA, the CDR3 is TGTGCCAGCAGCTCCCTTGGCTACACCTTC.

V is TRBV6-1 and J is TRBJ2-7; the match to TRBD1 covers 8 bases. Germline CDR1 is MNHNS and CDR2 is SASEGT. V trimming: 2 bases; J trimming: 3 bases; junction bases outside the gene matches: 6. The CDR3 spans 15 residues. The CDR3 protein is CASSEQGQANYEQYF. CDR3 nucleotide sequence: TGTGCCAGCAGTGAACAGGGACAGGCTAACTACGAGCAGTACTTC.

For the CDR3, the DNA is TGTGCCAGCAGCCGGTCACGGACAGGAGATGGCTACACCTTC. Its translation: CASSRSRTGDGYTF. The chain uses TRBV7-2 and TRBJ1-2; 7 nucleotides line up with TRBD1. The CDR3 is 14 residues long. Germline values: CDR1 SGHTA, CDR2 FQGNSA. V was clipped by 5 bases and J by 6 bases; unmatched bases: 9.

This clone was observed a few times. Distinct nucleotide sequences in the sample also encode this CDR3. This chain uses TRBV6-5 with TRBJ1-4; no definite D call. There are 14 residues in the CDR3. V lost 0 bases and J 8 bases, leaving 10 bases between the germline ends. Germline loops: CDR1 MNHEY, CDR2 SVGAGI. The CDR3 reads CASSYSGRREKLFF. For the CDR3, the DNA is TGTGCCAGCAGTTACTCGGGCAGGAGGGAAAAACTGTTTTTT.

The chain combines TRBV7-9 with TRBJ1-2; 8 nucleotides line up with TRBD1. CDR3 length equals 14 residues. J was trimmed by 4 bases and V by 2 bases; bases with no gene match: 3. Per the germline V gene, CDR1 is SEHNR and CDR2 is FQNEAQ (reference sequence). The CDR3 bases are TGTGCCAGCAGCTTACCAGGGGGCGTCTATGGCTACACCTTC. Translated: CASSLPGGVYGYTF.

There are a few counts of this clone. The V call is TRBV15, the J call TRBJ2-1, with 12 positions matching TRBD2. This CDR3 region has 16 residues. V was pared by 0 bases and J by 4 bases, with 1 base of the junction left unmatched. From germline, CDR1 is LNHNV and CDR2 YYDKDF (reference sequence). In DNA form, the CDR3 reads TGTGCCACCAGCAGAGATCTAGCGGGAGGGTACAATGAGCAGTTCTTC. It codes for CATSRDLAGGYNEQFF.

This rearrangement joins TRBV4-3 to TRBJ1-6; 12 bases align to TRBD1. With V trimmed by 1 base and J by 2 bases, 3 bases remained unmatched. The CDR3 has 18 residues. Germline loops: CDR1 LGHNA, CDR2 YSLEER. CDR3 nucleotides: TGCGCCAGCAGCCAAGCCGGGACAGGGGGCCCCTATAATTCACCCCTCCACTTT. Its protein is CASSQAGTGGPYNSPLHF.

This chain uses TRBV13 with TRBJ2-1; 9 bases line up with TRBD2. This CDR3 region has 16 residues. The germline V gene encodes CDR1 PRHDT and CDR2 FYEKMQ (reference sequence). The V gene end was trimmed by 4 bases and the J gene end by 8 bases; junction bases not matched to a gene: 12. The CDR3 here is CASSWNLAGVGDEQFF. Here the CDR3 DNA reads TGTGCCAGCAGCTGGAATTTAGCGGGGGTGGGAGATGAGCAGTTCTTC.

This clone came up a few times. The chain links TRBV6-1 to TRBJ1-5; no firm D call. There are 12 residues in the CDR3. CDR1 and CDR2 (germline): MNHNS, SASEGT. Between the trimmed V and J ends, which lost 4 bases and 7 bases, there was a span of 8 bases. The CDR3 bases are TGTGCCAGCAGTGCGCGAGGGCAGCCCCAGCATTTT. Translation: CASSARGQPQHF.

The rearrangement uses TRBV9 and TRBJ2-7; 8 bases agree with TRBD1. The CDR3 covers 14 residues. V was clipped by 4 bases and J by 1 base; unmatched bases: 4. Germline V gene lookup returns CDR1 SGDLS and CDR2 YYNGEE. The chain's CDR3 is CASSSTGGSYEQYF. CDR3 sequence (DNA): TGTGCCAGCAGCTCCACAGGGGGTTCCTACGAGCAGTACTTC.

This clone was counted between two and nine times. The V and J genes are TRBV11-2 and TRBJ2-3, with 7 nucleotides matching TRBD2. Germline V gene lookup returns CDR1 SGHAT and CDR2 FQNNGV. CDR3 length: 16 amino acids. V lost 5 bases and J lost 6; bases outside the gene matches: 14. The CDR3, as DNA: TGTGCCAGCAGCCTCCCGATAGGCGGGGGAATGGATACGCAGTATTTT. Translation gives CASSLPIGGGMDTQYF.

The gene calls are TRBV11-2 and TRBJ2-7; the match to TRBD1 covers 8 bases. V shed 5 bases, J shed 2 bases, and the junction held 5 bases outside the gene matches. The length of the CDR3 is 14 residues. Germline CDR1 SGHAT, CDR2 FQNNGV. The CDR3 sequence is CASSVDRGPYEQYF. CDR3 DNA sequence: TGTGCCAGCAGCGTTGACAGGGGTCCCTACGAGCAGTACTTC.

The V gene is TRBV15, the J gene TRBJ2-7; a possible D gene is TRBD1 (6 bases). Germline values: CDR1 LNHNV, CDR2 YYDKDF (reference sequence). CDR3 size: 16 residues. Between the trimmed V and J ends, which lost 0 bases and 2 bases, there was a span of 14 bases. Here the CDR3 reads CATSRDGVTGTYEQYF. The CDR3 nucleotides are TGTGCCACCAGCAGAGATGGTGTTACAGGGACCTACGAGCAGTACTTC.

The rearrangement uses TRBV20-1 and TRBJ2-5; tentatively, D is TRBD1 (6 bases). CDR1 DFQATT and CDR2 SNEGSKA come from the germline V gene (reference sequence). This CDR3 has 11 residues. Between the trimmed V and J ends, which lost 7 bases and 7 bases, there was a span of 13 bases. The CDR3 loop is CSVREGGTQYF. CDR3 DNA sequence: TGCAGTGTAAGAGAAGGGGGGACCCAGTACTTC.

This clone was recorded a few times. The CDR3 protein is CASSGDRNTGELFF. The CDR3 DNA reads TGTGCCAGCAGTGGGGACAGGAACACCGGGGAGCTGTTTTTT. The V call is TRBV2, the J call TRBJ2-2; TRBD1 matches at 7 bases. The V gene end was trimmed by 4 bases and the J gene end by 1 base; junction bases not matched to a gene: 0. The length of the CDR3 is 14 residues. CDR1 is SNHLY, CDR2 FYNNEI, per germline.